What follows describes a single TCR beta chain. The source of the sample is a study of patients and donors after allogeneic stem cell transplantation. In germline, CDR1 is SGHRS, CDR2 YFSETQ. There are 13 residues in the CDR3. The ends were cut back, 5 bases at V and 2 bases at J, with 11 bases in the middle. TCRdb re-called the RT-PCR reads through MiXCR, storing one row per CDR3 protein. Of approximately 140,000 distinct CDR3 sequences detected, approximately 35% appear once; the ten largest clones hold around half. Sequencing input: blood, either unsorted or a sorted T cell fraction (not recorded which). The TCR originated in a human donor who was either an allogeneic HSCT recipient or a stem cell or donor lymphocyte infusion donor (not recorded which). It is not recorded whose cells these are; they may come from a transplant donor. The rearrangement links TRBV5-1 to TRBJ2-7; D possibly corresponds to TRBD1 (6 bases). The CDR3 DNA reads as TGCGCCAGCAGTCTGCAGGGGACCTACGAGCAGTACTTC. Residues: CASSLQGTYEQYF.